This T cell receptor beta chain was documented in a study of early T cells in non-severe SARS-CoV-2 infection. Study-level background: Unsorted whole-blood RNA was sequenced in bulk, leaving chains unpaired.

This clonotype occurred many times. Each single cDNA molecule received a unique molecular identifier. TCRdb processed the 5' RACE reads anew with MiXCR; each CDR3 protein has one entry. The table lists roughly 26,000 distinct CDR3 sequences, about 5.1% of them singletons, with 4% in the top ten. This CDR3 has 14 residues. J gave up 0 bases and V 7 bases, and 3 bases lay outside the gene matches. The germline V gene has CDR1 KGHDR and CDR2 SFDVKD. What was sequenced was whole blood. This clonotype was obtained from an adult who was a healthcare worker with PCR-confirmed SARS-CoV-2 infection or an uninfected control (not recorded which). J is TRBJ2-3 and V is TRBV24-1; 7 nucleotides align to TRBD2. CDR3: CATSRAGSTDTQYF. The CDR3 DNA is TGTGCCACCAGCAGAGCGGGGAGCACAGATACGCAGTATTTT.